This is a list of T cell receptor beta chains from one sample in a study of T cell responses to AZD1222 COVID-19 vaccine. Generated by immunoSEQ multiplex PCR, the TCRdb table keeps only in-frame clones and is missing some. This sample yields about 97,000 clones, of which 70% to 90% are seen a single time; 2.8% belongs to the top ten. The source material was peripheral blood, sampled on day 0 of AZD1222 vaccination. The receptors originated from an adult in good health. Each CDR3 is given with its conserved first and last residue. The D gene is left open where the match is weak. A row's size may be missing; if present it is once, few, many or a size class.

J gene | D gene | clone size | V gene | CDR3 protein | CDR3 DNA
TRBJ2-5 | . | . | TRBV25-1 | CASSLSQWVREETQYF | TGTGCCAGCAGTCTGAGCCAATGGGTCCGAGAGGAGACCCAGTACTTC
TRBJ2-3 | TRBD1 | . | TRBV5-1 | CASSREGALSTDTQYF | TGCGCCAGCAGCCGCGAGGGGGCCCTCAGCACAGATACGCAGTATTTT
TRBJ1-1 | TRBD1 | . | TRBV4-2 | CAAQGGLNTEAFF | TGTGCAGCCCAGGGGGGGCTGAACACTGAAGCTTTCTTT
TRBJ1-6 | . | . | TRBV14 | CASSPGDGSPLHF | TGTGCCAGCAGCCCAGGGGACGGTTCACCCCTCCACTTT
TRBJ2-3 | . | once | TRBV2 | CAIGPSPKYF | TGTGCCATCGGGCCCAGCCCGAAGTATTTT
TRBJ1-5 | . | . | TRBV27 | CASSLYPPRSNSNQPQHF | TGTGCCAGCAGTTTATACCCCCCCCGAAGTAATAGCAATCAGCCCCAGCATTTT
TRBJ1-6 | . | . | TRBV28 | CASSFYRVNSPLHF | TGTGCCAGCAGTTTCTACAGGGTGAATTCACCCCTCCACTTT
TRBJ2-5 | TRBD2 | few | TRBV7-2 | CASRRSGGQKETQYF | TGTGCCAGCAGACGTAGCGGGGGGCAAAAAGAGACCCAGTACTTC
TRBJ2-1 | TRBD1 | . | TRBV10-3 | CAISEDRGFF | TGTGCCATCAGTGAGGACAGGGGGTTCTTC
TRBJ1-5 | . | . | TRBV5-5 | CASTQSGTPNQPQHF | TGTGCCAGCACCCAGTCCGGGACACCCAATCAGCCCCAGCATTTT
TRBJ1-4 | . | . | TRBV5-4 | CASSFRPLGNEKLFF | TGTGCCAGCAGCTTCCGGCCCCTAGGGAATGAAAAACTGTTTTTT
TRBJ1-1 | . | . | TRBV7-6 | CASSFPDGPNTEAFF | TGTGCCAGCAGCTTCCCGGACGGACCGAACACTGAAGCTTTCTTT
TRBJ1-6 | TRBD1 | . | TRBV19 | CASSIQDRANSPLHF | TGTGCCAGTAGTATTCAGGACAGGGCCAATTCACCCCTCCACTTT
TRBJ1-5 | . | . | TRBV7-2 | CASSLLENQPQHF | TGTGCCAGCAGCTTATTAGAGAATCAGCCCCAGCATTTT
TRBJ1-4 | . | . | TRBV3-1/TRBV3-2 | CASSRGGGATNEKLFF | TGTGCCAGCAGCCGAGGGGGAGGGGCAACTAATGAAAAACTGTTTTTT
TRBJ1-2 | . | . | TRBV11-2 | CASSFRTERGYTF | TGTGCCAGCAGCTTTAGGACAGAACGAGGCTACACCTTC
TRBJ2-7 | TRBD1 | . | TRBV7-2 | CASSVWDSSYEQYF | TGTGCCAGCAGCGTATGGGACAGCTCCTACGAGCAGTACTTC
TRBJ1-2 | TRBD1 | few | TRBV5-5 | CASSLGSGGNRYGYTF | TGTGCCAGCAGCTTGGGCTCAGGGGGCAACCGCTATGGCTACACCTTC
TRBJ1-4 | . | few | TRBV30 | CAWERTDLNEKLFF | TGTGCCTGGGAGCGGACAGACCTTAATGAAAAACTGTTTTTT
TRBJ1-5 | . | few | TRBV9 | CASSVVGPSNQPQHF | TGTGCCAGCAGCGTGGTGGGCCCCTCGAATCAGCCCCAGCATTTT
TRBJ1-5 | . | . | TRBV30 | CAWSVGGVGPNSQPQHF | TGTGCCTGGAGTGTTGGAGGGGTAGGCCCAAATAGTCAGCCCCAGCATTTT
TRBJ2-2 | . | . | TRBV15 | CASKGLTTGELFF | TGTGCCAGCAAGGGGCTAACCACCGGGGAGCTGTTTTTT
TRBJ1-1 | . | . | TRBV15 | CATSNPGIHTEAFF | TGTGCCACCAGCAACCCAGGGATTCACACTGAAGCTTTCTTT
TRBJ2-7 | . | . | TRBV14 | CASSRHGGYEQYF | TGTGCCAGCAGCCGACACGGGGGCTACGAGCAGTACTTC
TRBJ2-5 | . | . | TRBV27 | CASQETQYF | TGTGCCAGCCAAGAGACCCAGTACTTC
TRBJ2-7 | TRBD1 | . | TRBV19 | CASSIQTGGTYEQYF | TGTGCCAGTAGTATTCAAACAGGGGGTACCTACGAGCAGTACTTC
TRBJ1-1 | . | . | TRBV2 | CASRSGSSTEAFF | TGTGCCAGCAGATCAGGGTCCAGCACTGAAGCTTTCTTT
TRBJ2-3 | TRBD1 | . | TRBV28 | CASSLVGQGVPDTQYF | TGTGCCAGCAGTTTAGTTGGACAGGGGGTCCCAGATACGCAGTATTTT
TRBJ2-7 | . | few | TRBV4-1 | CASSQRQGVDEQYF | TGCGCCAGCAGCCAGAGGCAGGGCGTGGACGAGCAGTACTTC
TRBJ1-3 | TRBD1 | . | TRBV27 | CASSNRGSGNTIYF | TGTGCCAGCAGTAACAGGGGATCTGGAAACACCATATATTTT
TRBJ2-7 | TRBD2 | . | TRBV5-1 | CASSLASGAYEQYF | TGCGCCAGCAGCTTAGCTAGCGGGGCTTACGAGCAGTACTTC
TRBJ2-3 | . | . | TRBV11-3 | CASSSEGGRVDTQYF | TGTGCCAGCAGCTCAGAGGGGGGTAGGGTAGATACGCAGTATTTT
TRBJ2-1 | . | . | TRBV24-1 | CATSDYGLGEQFF | TGTGCCACCAGTGATTATGGTCTCGGCGAGCAGTTCTTC
TRBJ1-4 | TRBD1 | . | TRBV6-5 | CASSRNRGAGEKLFF | TGTGCCAGCAGTAGAAACAGGGGGGCCGGTGAAAAACTGTTTTTT
TRBJ2-7 | . | . | TRBV7-9 | CASSFGQTYEQYF | TGTGCCAGCAGCTTCGGACAGACCTACGAGCAGTACTTC
TRBJ1-4 | TRBD1 | . | TRBV19 | CASSGDTGGREKLFF | TGTGCCAGTAGTGGAGACACAGGGGGCCGGGAAAAACTGTTTTTT
TRBJ1-5 | TRBD1 | . | TRBV19 | CASTGGRSNNQPQHF | TGTGCCAGTACAGGGGGCAGGAGTAACAATCAGCCCCAGCATTTT
TRBJ1-3 | . | . | TRBV14 | CASSRPGPATQAGNTIYF | TGTGCCAGCAGCCGACCCGGTCCGGCGACGCAGGCTGGAAACACCATATATTTT
TRBJ2-2 | TRBD1 | . | TRBV11-3 | CASSPGTGETGELFF | TGTGCCAGCAGCCCCGGGACAGGGGAAACCGGGGAGCTGTTTTTT
TRBJ1-2 | TRBD1 | . | TRBV12-3/TRBV12-4 | CASSGGFLGGYTF | TGTGCCAGTTCAGGGGGCTTTTTGGGTGGCTACACCTTC
TRBJ1-1 | . | . | TRBV5-5 | CASINSGARTEAFF | TGTGCCAGCATCAATTCAGGGGCTCGGACTGAAGCTTTCTTT
TRBJ2-7 | TRBD2 | . | TRBV28 | CASLGGGLYF | TGTGCCAGCCTCGGGGGGGGCCTGTACTTC
TRBJ1-5 | . | . | TRBV28 | CASNTGFFNQPQHF | TGTGCCAGCAATACAGGTTTCTTCAATCAGCCCCAGCATTTT
TRBJ1-5 | TRBD1 | . | TRBV6-2/TRBV6-3 | CASSYSGTGAHQPQHF | TGTGCCAGCAGTTACTCCGGGACAGGGGCGCATCAGCCCCAGCATTTT
TRBJ2-5 | . | . | TRBV9 | CASSVAREETQYF | TGTGCCAGCAGCGTAGCTCGGGAAGAGACCCAGTACTTC
TRBJ1-5 | . | . | TRBV6-2/TRBV6-3 | CASSQERSNQPQHF | TGTGCCAGCAGTCAAGAAAGGAGCAATCAGCCCCAGCATTTT
TRBJ1-6 | . | . | TRBV7-2 | CASSLGGTLHF | TGTGCCAGCAGCTTAGGGGGGACCCTCCACTTT
TRBJ1-6 | . | once | TRBV4-3 | CASSQEVYRSSYNSPLHF | TGCGCCAGCAGCCAAGAAGTATACAGGAGCTCCTATAATTCACCCCTCCACTTT
TRBJ2-1 | . | . | TRBV24-1 | CATSDPGNSYNEQFF | TGTGCCACCAGTGACCCCGGAAACTCCTACAATGAGCAGTTCTTC
TRBJ1-1 | . | . | TRBV7-2 | CASSYDTRVNTEAFF | TGTGCCAGCAGCTACGATACCAGGGTGAACACTGAAGCTTTCTTT